This TCR beta chain came from a study of blood T cell repertoires in COVID-19 (TCRdb year 2020). About the study as a whole: The collaborator samples originated in the United States, Italy and Spain and spanned the acute and convalescent phases of COVID-19. A freely available public database, intended as a resource for researchers studying the immune response to SARS-CoV-2, is where the repertoires were released. The material from the prospective study consisted of cDNA or gDNA derived from T cells, B-cell-depleted T cells, or PBMCs. Deeply sampled blood TCRbeta repertoires from subjects exposed to, actively infected with, or recovered from COVID-19 were included in the dataset. Samples came from the ongoing ImmuneRACE study (first 160 participants) plus 1,254 subjects from 6 global collaborators. HLA class I and class II types, where available, came from metadata supplied by the sample provider rather than from assay-based typing. Sample metadata almost always included a de-identified subject ID, COVID-19 status, age in years and sex. Broader findings and caveats from the paper: How much clinical and demographic metadata was included differed by source and by participant, and the metadata was provided uncurated.

The cysteine opens and the phenylalanine closes a CDR3 of 14 amino acids. Only CDR3 DNA is held: 42 bases, read in frame from base 1. CDR1 LGHNA and CDR2 YNFKEQ are derived from the germline V gene. V and J lose 0 bases and 2 bases, and a span of 8 bases separates them. Each collaborating institution followed its own protocols to collect whole blood in K2EDTA tubes. For TCRbeta analysis, collaborators shipped samples as frozen whole blood, isolated PBMCs, or DNA extracted from either of those sample types. TCRbeta CDR3 regions were amplified from genomic DNA by means of the immunoSEQ Assay, a bias-controlled multiplex PCR. The authors processed their data as follows. Nucleated cell counts per sample were estimated from amplification of reference gene primers within the assay. To quantify the absolute abundance of each unique TCRbeta CDR3 rearrangement, sequence reads were collapsed and filtered. Productive Simpson clonality was computed per sample as the square root of Simpson's diversity index over productive rearrangements. TCRdb took this table from immuneACCESS and kept in-frame rearrangements with V and J called. Such tables lack part of the clones; where checked against another copy, unresolved V genes explain under half of the gap, and the rest is unexplained. V and J calls and clone size are those listed in that table; D and trimming were worked out from the DNA. The sample yields 65,000 to 80,000 clones; roughly 89% were counted once. The ten largest clones add up to 4.6% of the sample.

With respect to this clone: The clone's antigen remains unknown. Per-base quality was not reported, and no clone a single base away is much larger than it.

The sequenced sample was peripheral blood. The TCR sequence derives from a man aged 50-59 years with active COVID-19. The V gene is TRBV4-2 and the J gene is TRBJ2-7, and the D gene may be TRBD1, 5 bases matching. Here is the DNA: TGTGCCAGCAGCCAAGATGTGACAGCCTACGAGCAGTACTTC. Its protein product is CASSQDVTAYEQYF.